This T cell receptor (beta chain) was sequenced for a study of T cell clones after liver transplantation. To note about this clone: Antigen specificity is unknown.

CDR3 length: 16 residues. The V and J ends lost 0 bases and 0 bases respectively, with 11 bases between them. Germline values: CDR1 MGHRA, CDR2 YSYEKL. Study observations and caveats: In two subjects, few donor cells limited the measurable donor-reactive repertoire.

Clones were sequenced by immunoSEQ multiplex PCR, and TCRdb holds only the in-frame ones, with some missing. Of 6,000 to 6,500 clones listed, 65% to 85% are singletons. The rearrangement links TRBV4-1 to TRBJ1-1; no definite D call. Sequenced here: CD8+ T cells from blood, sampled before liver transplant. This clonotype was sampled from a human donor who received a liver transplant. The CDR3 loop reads CASSQDTGQLNTEAFF. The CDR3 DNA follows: TGCGCCAGCAGCCAAGATACCGGGCAGTTGAACACTGAAGCTTTCTTT.